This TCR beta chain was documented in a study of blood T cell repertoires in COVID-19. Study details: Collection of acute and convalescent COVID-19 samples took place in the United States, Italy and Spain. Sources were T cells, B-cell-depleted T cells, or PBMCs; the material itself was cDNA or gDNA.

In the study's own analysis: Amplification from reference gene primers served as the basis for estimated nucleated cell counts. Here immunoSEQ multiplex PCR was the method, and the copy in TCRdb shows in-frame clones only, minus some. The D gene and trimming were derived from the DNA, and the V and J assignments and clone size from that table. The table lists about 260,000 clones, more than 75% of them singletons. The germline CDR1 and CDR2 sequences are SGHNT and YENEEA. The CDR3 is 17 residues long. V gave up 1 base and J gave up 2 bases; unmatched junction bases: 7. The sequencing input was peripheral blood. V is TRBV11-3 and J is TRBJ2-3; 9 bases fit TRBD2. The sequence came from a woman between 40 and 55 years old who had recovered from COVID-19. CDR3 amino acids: CASSLGSGGGFTDTQYF. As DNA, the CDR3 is TGTGCCAGCAGCTTAGGTAGCGGGGGCGGTTTCACAGATACGCAGTATTTT.